This TCR beta chain was captured by sequencing in a study of blood T cell repertoires in COVID-19. Study as a whole: Whether acute or convalescent, the COVID-19 samples came from the United States, Italy and Spain. From T cells, B-cell-depleted T cells, or PBMCs came the material, which was cDNA or gDNA.

Original processing notes: Cell counts per sample came from amplifying reference gene primers. Profiling relied on immunoSEQ multiplex PCR, and the TCRdb table lists in-frame clones only, not all of them. The DNA was the basis for D and trimming; V, J and clone size are from that table. The table shows roughly 140,000 clones, with 87% occurring only once. The germline V and J ends were trimmed by 2 bases and 4 bases, with 12 bases remaining between them. CDR1 KGHSH and CDR2 LQKENI come from the germline V gene. The CDR3 length is 15 residues. This sequence was found in a middle-aged woman with acute or convalescent COVID-19. The sample was peripheral blood. V is TRBV18 and J is TRBJ1-5; no reliable D call. The CDR3 reads CASSPEALKNQPQHF. DNA for the CDR3: TGTGCCAGCTCACCAGAGGCACTTAAGAATCAGCCCCAGCATTTT. The full variable domain, in which reference TRBV18 and TRBJ1-5 provide the parts outside the CDR3, is NAGVMQNPRHLVRRRGQEARLRCSPMKGHSHVYWYRQLPEEGLKFMVYLQKENIIDESGMPKERFSAEFPKEGPSILRIQQVVRGDSAAYFCASSPEALKNQPQHFGDGTRLSIL.